The present entry profiles one T cell receptor (beta chain) with its context. J was trimmed by 9 bases and V by 2 bases; bases with no gene match: 10. Per the germline V gene, CDR1 is SGHTA and CDR2 is FQGNSA. This CDR3 spans 17 amino acids. The sample originates from a study of blood T cells in healthy people across ages. The wider study: Template switching picked up about one barcoded beta molecule for each two T cells.

It was with a sample-barcoded 5' primer and a J-beta primer mix that a second PCR of roughly 7 to 11 cycles was run. Each CDR3 protein is one row after TCRdb ran MiXCR on the 5' RACE reads. Here the sample spans roughly 1,700,000 distinct CDR3 sequences, roughly 28% being singletons. The V gene is TRBV7-2, the J gene TRBJ2-1; 13 bases line up with TRBD2. Sequencing input: blood. The source of this sequence is a woman under 40 in good health. CDR3: CASSLRGRTSGSAEQFF. DNA for the CDR3: TGTGCCAGCAGCTTAAGGGGCAGGACTAGCGGGAGCGCTGAGCAGTTCTTC.